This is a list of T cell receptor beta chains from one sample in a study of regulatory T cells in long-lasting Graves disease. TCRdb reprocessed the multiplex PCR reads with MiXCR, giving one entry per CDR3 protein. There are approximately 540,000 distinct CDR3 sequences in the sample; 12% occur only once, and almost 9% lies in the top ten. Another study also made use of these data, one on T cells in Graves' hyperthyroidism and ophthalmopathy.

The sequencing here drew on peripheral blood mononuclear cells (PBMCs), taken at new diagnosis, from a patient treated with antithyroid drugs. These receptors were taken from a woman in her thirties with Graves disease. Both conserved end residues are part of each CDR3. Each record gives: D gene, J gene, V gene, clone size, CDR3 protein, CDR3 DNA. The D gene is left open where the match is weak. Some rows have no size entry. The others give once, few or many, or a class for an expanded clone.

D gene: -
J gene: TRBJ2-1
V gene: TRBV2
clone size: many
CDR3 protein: CASRTRNEQFF
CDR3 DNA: TGTGCCAGCAGGACCCGCAATGAGCAGTTCTTC

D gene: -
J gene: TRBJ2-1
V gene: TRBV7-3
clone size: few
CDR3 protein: CASSLTKLGQSSYNEQFF
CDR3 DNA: TGTGCCAGCAGCTTAACTAAGCTAGGTCAGAGCTCCTACAATGAGCAGTTCTTC

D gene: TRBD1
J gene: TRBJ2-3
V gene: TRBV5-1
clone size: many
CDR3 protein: CASSPGQDWDTQYF
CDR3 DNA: TGCGCCAGCAGCCCCGGACAGGACTGGGATACGCAGTATTTT

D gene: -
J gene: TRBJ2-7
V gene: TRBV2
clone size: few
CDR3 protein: CASSSFFEQYF
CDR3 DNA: TGTGCCAGCAGCTCTTTTTTCGAGCAGTACTTC

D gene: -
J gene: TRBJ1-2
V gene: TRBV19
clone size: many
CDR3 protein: CASSILDGDYGYTF
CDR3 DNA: TGTGCCAGTAGTATTCTGGACGGCGACTATGGCTACACCTTC

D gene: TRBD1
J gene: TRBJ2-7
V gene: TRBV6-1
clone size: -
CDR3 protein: CANRSQQGANREQYF
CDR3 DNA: TGTGCCAACAGAAGCCAACAGGGGGCCAATAGGGAGCAGTACTTC

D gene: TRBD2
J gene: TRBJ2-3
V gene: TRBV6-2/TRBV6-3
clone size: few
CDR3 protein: CASREGLAGSTDTQYF
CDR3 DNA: TGTGCCAGCAGGGAGGGACTAGCGGGAAGCACAGATACGCAGTATTTT

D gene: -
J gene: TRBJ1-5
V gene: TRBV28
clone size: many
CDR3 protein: CASSSTQGDQPQHF
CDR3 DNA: TGTGCCAGCAGCTCAACACAGGGAGATCAGCCCCAGCATTTT

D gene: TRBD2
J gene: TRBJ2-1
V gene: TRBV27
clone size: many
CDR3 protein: CASSFRRESPNEQFF
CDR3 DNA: TGTGCCAGCAGTTTCAGGCGGGAGTCCCCCAATGAGCAGTTCTTC

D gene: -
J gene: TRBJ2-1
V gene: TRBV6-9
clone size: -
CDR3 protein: CASSSTGPQFIEQFF
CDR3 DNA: TGTGCCAGCAGTTCCACAGGGCCTCAATTCATTGAGCAGTTCTTC

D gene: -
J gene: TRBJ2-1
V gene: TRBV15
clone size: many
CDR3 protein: CATSRETIGTHLNEQFF
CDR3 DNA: TGTGCCACCAGCAGAGAAACTATCGGGACCCATCTAAATGAGCAGTTCTTC

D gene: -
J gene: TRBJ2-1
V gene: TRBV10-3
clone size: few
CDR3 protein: CAISGPGQYNEQFF
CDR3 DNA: TGTGCCATCAGTGGGCCCGGACAGTACAATGAGCAGTTCTTC

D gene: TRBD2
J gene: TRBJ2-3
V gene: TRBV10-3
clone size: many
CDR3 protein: CATGTSPYPASTDTQYF
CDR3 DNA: TGTGCCACCGGGACTAGCCCTTATCCGGCGAGCACAGATACGCAGTATTTT

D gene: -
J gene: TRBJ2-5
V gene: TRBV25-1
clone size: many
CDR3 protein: CASSSLTEPKIVGMSGETQYF
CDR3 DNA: TGTGCCAGCAGCAGCCTAACTGAACCCAAAATAGTTGGAATGTCAGGAGAGACCCAGTACTTC

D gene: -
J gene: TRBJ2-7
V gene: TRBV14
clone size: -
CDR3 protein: CASSQIGRLKRDEQYF
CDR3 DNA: TGTGCCAGCAGCCAAATTGGTAGACTCAAGAGGGACGAGCAGTACTTC

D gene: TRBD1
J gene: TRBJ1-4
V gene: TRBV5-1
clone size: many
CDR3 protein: CASSLGQGWNEKLFF
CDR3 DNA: TGCGCCAGCAGCTTGGGACAGGGGTGGAATGAAAAACTGTTTTTT

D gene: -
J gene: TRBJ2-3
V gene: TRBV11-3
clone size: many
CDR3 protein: CASSSIRADTQYF
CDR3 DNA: TGTGCCAGCAGCTCAATAAGGGCCGATACGCAGTATTTT

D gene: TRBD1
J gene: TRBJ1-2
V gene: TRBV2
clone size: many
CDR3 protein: CASKGQGAPDGYTF
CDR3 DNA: TGTGCCAGCAAGGGACAGGGGGCGCCGGACGGCTACACCTTC

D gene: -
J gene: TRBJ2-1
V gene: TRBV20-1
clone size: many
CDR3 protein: CSAQGWGRYNEQFF
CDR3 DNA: TGCAGTGCTCAGGGGTGGGGCAGATACAATGAGCAGTTCTTC

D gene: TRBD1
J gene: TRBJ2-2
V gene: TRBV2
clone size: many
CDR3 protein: CANIGQGNTGELFF
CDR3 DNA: TGTGCCAACATCGGACAGGGGAACACCGGGGAGCTGTTTTTT

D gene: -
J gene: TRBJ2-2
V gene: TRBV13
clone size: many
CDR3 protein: CAILRGDVSTGELFF
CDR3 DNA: TGTGCCATCCTACGAGGGGACGTCTCGACCGGGGAGCTGTTTTTT

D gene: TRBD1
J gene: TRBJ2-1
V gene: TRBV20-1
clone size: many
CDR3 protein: CSARDQGQGSSYNEQFF
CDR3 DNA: TGCAGTGCTAGAGATCAGGGACAGGGTAGCTCCTACAATGAGCAGTTCTTC

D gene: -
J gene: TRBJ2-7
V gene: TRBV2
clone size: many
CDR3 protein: CASSGDSSWHYF
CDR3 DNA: TGTGCCAGCAGTGGGGACTCCAGTTGGCATTACTTC

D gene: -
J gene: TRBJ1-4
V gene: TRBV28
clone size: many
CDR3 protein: CASSLYGHSGVGKLFF
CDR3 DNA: TGTGCCAGCAGTTTATACGGCCACTCAGGTGTCGGAAAACTGTTTTTT

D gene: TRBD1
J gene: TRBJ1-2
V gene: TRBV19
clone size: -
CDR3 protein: CASSADRERQTF
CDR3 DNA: TGTGCCAGTAGTGCGGACAGGGAAAGGCAAACCTTC

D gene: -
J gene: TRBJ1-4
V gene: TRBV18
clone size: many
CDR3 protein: CASSPFSGAEKLFF
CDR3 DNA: TGTGCCAGCTCTCCCTTTAGCGGTGCTGAAAAACTGTTCTTT

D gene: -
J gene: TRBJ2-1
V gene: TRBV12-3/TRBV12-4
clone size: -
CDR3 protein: CASSLSESYNEQFF
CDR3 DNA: TGTGCCAGCAGTTTAAGTGAATCCTACAATGAGCAGTTCTTC

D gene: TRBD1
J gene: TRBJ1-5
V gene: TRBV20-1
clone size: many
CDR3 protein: CSARQGASIDQPQHF
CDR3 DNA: TGCAGTGCTAGACAGGGGGCTTCTATCGATCAGCCCCAGCATTTT

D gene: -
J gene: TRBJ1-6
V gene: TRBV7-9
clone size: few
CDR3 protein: CASSLQTVGSPLHF
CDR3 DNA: TGTGCCAGCAGCTTACAGACAGTAGGGTCACCCCTCCACTTT

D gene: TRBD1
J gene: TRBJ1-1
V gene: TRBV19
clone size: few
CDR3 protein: CASSIGDRTIAFF
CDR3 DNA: TGTGCCAGTAGTATTGGGGACAGAACCATCGCTTTCTTT

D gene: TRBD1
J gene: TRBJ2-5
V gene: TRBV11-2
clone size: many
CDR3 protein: CASSSGTGQQETQYF
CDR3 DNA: TGTGCCAGCAGCTCGGGGACAGGACAACAAGAGACCCAGTACTTC

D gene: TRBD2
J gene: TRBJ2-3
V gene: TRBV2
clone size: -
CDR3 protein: CAGSPGLAGRGTDTQYF
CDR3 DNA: TGTGCCGGCAGTCCGGGACTAGCGGGTCGCGGCACAGATACACAGTATTTT